These 23 T cell receptor beta chains originate from one sample sequenced in a study of CD8+CD57+ T cells in acquired aplastic anemia. Sequenced patients had shown CD8+CD57+ cell expansion by flow cytometry. Profiling of TCR beta VDJ combinations and CDR3 sequences used genomic DNA as template. A single record per CDR3 protein comes from TCRdb applying MiXCR to the reads. The sample lists 150,000 to 200,000 distinct CDR3 sequences; approximately 48% were seen once. What was sequenced was sorted CD4+, CD8+, or CD8+CD57+ T cells (not recorded which) from PBMCs. These receptor sequences come from a human donor with aplastic anemia.

The chain has TRBV10-3 and TRBJ2-2; possibly TRBD1 or TRBD2 for D (6 bases each). Trimming left V 3 bases short and J 2 bases short, with 13 bases between. CDR1 and CDR2 (germline): ENHRY, SYGVKD. The CDR3 loop spans 16 amino acids. The CDR3 loop reads CAISDQGTGNTGELFF. The DNA for the CDR3 is TGTGCCATCAGTGACCAGGGGACTGGAAACACCGGGGAGCTGTTTTTT.

This chain connects TRBV2 to TRBJ2-7; D remains unclear. V shed 4 bases and J shed 1 base, with 17 bases lying between them. The CDR3 is made up of 16 amino acids. Germline lookup yields CDR1 SNHLY and CDR2 FYNNEI. The CDR3: CASSGRTGRPSYEQYF. CDR3 bases: TGTGCCAGCAGTGGCCGAACCGGACGACCTTCCTACGAGCAGTACTTC.

The rearrangement uses TRBV7-9 and TRBJ1-2; TRBD1 agrees at 8 bases. This CDR3 is built from 12 residues. In germline, CDR1 is SEHNR, CDR2 FQNEAQ (reference sequence). Unmatched junction bases numbered 6, after V lost 9 bases and J lost 6 bases. The CDR3 region is CASLWTGHGYTF. The CDR3 DNA reads TGTGCCAGTCTGTGGACAGGGCATGGCTACACCTTC.

The CDR3 sequence is CASTEITGELFF. The CDR3 nucleotides read TGTGCCAGCACAGAGATCACCGGGGAGCTGTTTTTT. The chain uses TRBV2 and TRBJ2-2; D is ambiguous. CDR1 is SNHLY and CDR2 is FYNNEI in the germline V gene. This CDR3 is built from 12 residues. Trimming removed 7 bases at V and 4 bases at J, with 7 bases between.

V gene TRBV19 combines with J gene TRBJ1-5, with D possibly being TRBD1 (5 bases). V lost 5 bases to trimming and J lost 8 bases, with 13 bases between them. The germline V gene has CDR1 LNHDA and CDR2 SQIVND (reference sequence). The CDR3 consists of 13 residues. CDR3 sequence: CASSPTGGEPQHF. CDR3 DNA sequence: TGTGCCAGTAGTCCGACTGGGGGGGAGCCCCAGCATTTT.

The chain couples TRBV2 to TRBJ1-2, with a weak D call TRBD1 (5 bases). This CDR3 region has 13 residues. The germline CDR1 and CDR2 sequences are SNHLY and FYNNEI. V gave up 2 bases and J gave up 5 bases, with 9 bases separating them. CDR3 coding DNA: TGTGCCAGCAGTGAATTCGGGGGGTATGGCTACACCTTC. It is translated as CASSEFGGYGYTF.

At least ten counts were recorded for this clonotype. The chain combines TRBV29-1 with TRBJ2-3; 9 nucleotides agree with TRBD2. The CDR3 covers 18 residues. V was pared by 4 bases and J by 4 bases, with 18 bases of the junction left unmatched. Germline CDR1 reads SQVTM; CDR2 reads ANQGSEA. The DNA of the CDR3 is TGCAGCGTTGCTGGGCTAGCGGGATTCTCACGGGAAGCAGATACGCAGTATTTT. It yields the protein CSVAGLAGFSREADTQYF.

This clonotype was seen only once. The chain links TRBV14 to TRBJ2-3; 10 bases map to TRBD2. The V and J ends lost 4 bases and 15 bases, in that order; junction bases with no gene match: 10. This CDR3 comprises 13 residues. From germline, CDR1 is SGHDN and CDR2 FVKESK. This CDR3 reads CASSRYGASGSYF. CDR3 nucleotides: TGTGCCAGCAGCCGGTACGGGGCTAGCGGGAGTTATTTT.

This clonotype has ten or more counts. The genes are TRBV2 and TRBJ2-5; 16 nucleotides align to TRBD2. Germline V CDR1 and CDR2: SNHLY, FYNNEI. V shed 4 bases and J 5 bases; nucleotides not matched to a gene: 7. CDR3 length: 17 residues. The CDR3: CASSAGTSGGARETQYF. The CDR3 nucleotides are TGTGCCAGCAGTGCTGGGACTAGCGGGGGGGCCCGGGAGACCCAGTACTTC.

The V call is TRBV20-1, the J call TRBJ2-3; D gene unclear. Trimming pared 7 bases from V and 0 bases from J, leaving 5 bases between. Germline V gene lookup returns CDR1 DFQATT and CDR2 SNEGSKA (reference sequence). The CDR3 totals 11 residues. The CDR3 reads CSGLSTDTQYF. Written as DNA, the CDR3 is TGCAGTGGATTGAGCACAGATACGCAGTATTTT.

V is TRBV10-3 and J is TRBJ2-3, with TRBD1 as a possible D gene (5 bases). Germline V gene data show CDR1 as ENHRY and CDR2 as SYGVKD. The CDR3 spans 14 residues. Trimming left V 2 bases short and J 6 bases short, with 12 bases between. The DNA of the CDR3 is TGTGCCATCAGTGAGCGGCAGGGCGATGATACGCAGTATTTT. It translates to CAISERQGDDTQYF.

This clonotype has a count of ten or more. The chain couples TRBV6-1 to TRBJ1-1; 8 nucleotides align to TRBD1. The length of the CDR3 is 13 residues. The trim removed 4 bases at V and 7 bases at J, leaving 5 bases unmatched. Germline V CDR1 and CDR2: MNHNS, SASEGT. In nucleotides, the CDR3 is TGTGCCAGCAGTGGGCAGGGGGCGGATGAAGCTTTCTTT. Its protein product is CASSGQGADEAFF.

This clonotype came up many times. J is TRBJ2-3 and V is TRBV4-1; a weak D match, TRBD2 (5 bases). The CDR3 totals 14 residues. V lost 7 bases, J lost 10 bases, and 21 bases lay in between. The germline gives CDR1 MGHRA, CDR2 YSYEKL. The DNA for the CDR3 is TGCGCCAGCACCCTAAGGGCACTAGATGAAGCGCAGTATTTT. Its translation is CASTLRALDEAQYF.

As to this clonotype: The junction departs from germline at one end; a sequencing error may be responsible. This chain links TRBV20-1 with TRBJ2-7; 7 bases are a match to TRBD1. This CDR3 contains 14 residues. Looked up from germline, CDR1 is DFQATT and CDR2 is SNEGSKA (reference sequence). Written as DNA, the CDR3 is TGCAGTGCGAGAGGGGGACAGCGTACCTACGAGCAGTACTTC. It translates to CSARGGQRTYEQYF.

This clonotype came up many times. The chain recombines TRBV12-3 or TRBV12-4 with TRBJ1-5; a weak D match, TRBD1 (6 bases). The CDR3 runs 13 residues. V was shortened by 4 bases and J by 7 bases, with 11 bases between the two germline ends. In nucleotides, the CDR3 is TGTGCCAGCAGTTCCTGGGGGGGCCAGCCCCAGCATTTT. It codes for CASSSWGGQPQHF.

The count of this clonotype is one. The CDR3 DNA reads TGTGCCACCAGTGATTCCCCAACAGGGTATGGCTACACCTTC. Translating gives CATSDSPTGYGYTF. J is TRBJ1-2 and V is TRBV24-1; tentative D call: TRBD1 (6 bases). Trimming stripped 2 bases from V and 5 bases from J, with 11 bases between. This CDR3 is 14 amino acids long. The germline CDR1 and CDR2 sequences are KGHDR and SFDVKD.

This chain joins TRBV15 and TRBJ2-7; D is tentatively TRBD1 or TRBD2 (5 bases each). CDR1 is LNHNV and CDR2 is YYDKDF in the germline V gene (reference sequence). The ends were cut back, 8 bases at V and 2 bases at J, with 13 bases in the middle. The CDR3 sequence is 13 residues long. The CDR3 DNA follows: TGTGCCACCTGCACGGGGCATCCCTACGAGCAGTACTTC. Amino acid sequence: CATCTGHPYEQYF.

This clonotype was recorded only once. The gene calls are TRBV7-3 and TRBJ2-1; 9 bases align to TRBD2. CDR1 is SGHTA and CDR2 is FQGTGA in the germline V gene. This CDR3 contains 14 residues. The trim removed 2 bases at V and 7 bases at J, leaving 3 bases unmatched. CDR3 loop: CASSLAGGTNEQFF. CDR3 nucleotide sequence: TGTGCCAGCAGCTTAGCGGGAGGGACTAATGAGCAGTTCTTC.

The sample holds many counts of this clonotype. V and J are TRBV10-3 and TRBJ2-7, with TRBD2 as a possible D gene (6 bases). Germline V CDR1 and CDR2: ENHRY, SYGVKD. The CDR3 is made up of 14 amino acids. V lost 4 bases to trimming and J lost 1 base, with 11 bases between them. The CDR3: CAISGDSASYEQYF. The CDR3 nucleotides are TGTGCCATCAGTGGGGACTCGGCTTCCTACGAGCAGTACTTC.

This clonotype was recorded only once. The chain combines TRBV20-1 with TRBJ1-1; 8 bases agree with TRBD1. The CDR3 is made up of 14 amino acids. Germline V CDR1 and CDR2: DFQATT, SNEGSKA (reference sequence). Trimming cost V 3 bases and J 6 bases; bases outside gene matches: 9. CDR3 sequence: CSARQGGQGSEAFF. CDR3 DNA sequence: TGCAGTGCTAGGCAAGGAGGACAGGGCTCTGAAGCTTTCTTT.

V usage is TRBV11-2 and J usage is TRBJ2-2, with D hard to call. V was clipped by 0 bases and J by 4 bases, with 15 bases between them. The CDR3 is 17 residues long. Germline CDR1 is SGHAT and CDR2 is FQNNGV. CDR3 in amino acids: CASSLDPFGLRTGELFF. For the CDR3, the DNA is TGTGCCAGCAGCTTAGACCCGTTCGGGTTGCGCACCGGGGAGCTGTTTTTT.

This chain connects TRBV6-1 to TRBJ2-7; D perhaps matches TRBD1 (5 bases). CDR3 length: 16 residues. V gave up 5 bases and J gave up 4 bases, with 21 bases separating them. In germline, CDR1 is MNHNS, CDR2 SASEGT. The CDR3 is CASSPPPSREVYEQYF. The CDR3 bases are TGTGCCAGCAGTCCCCCTCCGAGCAGGGAAGTTTACGAGCAGTACTTC.

The chain is built from TRBV19 and TRBJ1-1; a weak D match, TRBD1 (6 bases). This CDR3 spans 14 amino acids. Trimming took off 4 bases at V and 3 bases at J, with 12 bases between the two ends. Germline values: CDR1 LNHDA, CDR2 SQIVND (reference sequence). CDR3 sequence reads: CASSSAGHHTEAFF. The CDR3 DNA reads TGTGCCAGTAGTAGCGCGGGACACCACACTGAAGCTTTCTTT.